A single sample is the source of the 27 T cell receptor beta chains below, sequenced in a study of T cells in Graves' hyperthyroidism and ophthalmopathy. The CDR3 regions of TCR beta were amplified from RNA transcripts. First-round RT-PCR targeting the TCR CDR3 was performed with the HTBI primer set. TCRdb called the multiplex PCR reads again in MiXCR, with one record for every CDR3 protein. Of a few hundred thousand distinct CDR3 sequences listed, roughly 14% are singletons. The sequencing sample was made of blood. The origin of the receptors is a woman in her 30s with Graves' ophthalmopathy.

There are a few counts of this clonotype. V is TRBV9 and J is TRBJ2-3; 13 nucleotides align to TRBD2. V dropped 4 bases and J dropped 4; count of bases not matched to a gene: 6. CDR3 length: 16 residues. Germline V gene data show CDR1 as SGDLS and CDR2 as YYNGEE. CDR3: CASSFTSGGASDTQYF. The CDR3 DNA sequence: TGTGCCAGCAGCTTTACTAGCGGGGGGGCCTCAGATACGCAGTATTTT. Filled out from reference TRBV9 and TRBJ2-3, the complete variable domain reads DSGVTQTPKHLITATGQRVTLRCSPRSGDLSVYWYQQSLDQGLQFLIQYYNGEERAKGNILERFSAQQFPDLHSELNLSSLELGDSALYFCASSFTSGGASDTQYFGPGTRLTVL.

This clonotype was counted a few times. V gene TRBV9 combines with J gene TRBJ2-5; tentative D call: TRBD1 (7 bases). Per the germline V gene, CDR1 is SGDLS and CDR2 is YYNGEE. The CDR3 sequence is 14 residues long. The germline V and J ends were trimmed by 3 bases and 5 bases, with 14 bases remaining between them. This chain's CDR3 is CASSEEGAPETQYF. The CDR3 DNA is TGTGCCAGCAGCGAGGAGGGGGCGCCGGAGACCCAGTACTTC.

A note on this clonotype: This may stem from a read error, because a much larger clone lies one nucleotide away. The CDR3, as DNA: TGTGCCACGTTCAGGTCCTATAATTTACCCCTCCACTTT. Its protein product is CATFRSYNLPLHF. V gene TRBV18 combines with J gene TRBJ1-6; D not resolved. Germline CDR1 is KGHSH and CDR2 is LQKENI. The CDR3 is 13 amino acids.

There are many counts of this clonotype. The V and J genes are TRBV28 and TRBJ2-2; possibly TRBD2 for D (6 bases). The V gene lost 7 bases and the J gene lost 4 bases, with 10 bases spanning the gap. The CDR3 is 13 amino acids. Germline V gene lookup returns CDR1 MDHEN and CDR2 SYDVKM. The chain's CDR3 is CASMGLTTGELFF. CDR3 coding DNA: TGTGCCAGCATGGGACTCACCACCGGGGAGCTGTTTTTT.

This clonotype was seen many times. The chain links TRBV7-2 to TRBJ2-1, with D perhaps being TRBD1 or TRBD2 (6 bases each). The CDR3 covers 15 residues. Per germline, CDR1 SGHTA and CDR2 FQGNSA. Trimming removed 6 bases at V and 4 bases at J, with 16 bases between. The chain's CDR3 is CASSDLGGPYNEQFF. CDR3 nucleotide sequence: TGTGCCAGCAGTGATTTGGGGGGCCCTTACAATGAGCAGTTCTTC.

Ten or more counts support this clonotype. The chain employs TRBV13 and TRBJ2-7; no clear D. The CDR3 covers 15 residues. From germline, CDR1 is PRHDT and CDR2 FYEKMQ (reference sequence). Deletions cut 2 bases from V and 3 bases from J, with 14 bases between. As DNA, the CDR3 is TGTGCCAGCAGCTTATGGGGTTCCAACCTCTACGAGCAGTACTTC. Translated: CASSLWGSNLYEQYF.

This clonotype has more than one count but fewer than ten. The chain employs TRBV28 and TRBJ1-5; D perhaps matches TRBD1 (5 bases). Trimming took off 7 bases at V and 5 bases at J, with 15 bases between the two ends. Germline values: CDR1 MDHEN, CDR2 SYDVKM. CDR3 length equals 14 residues. CDR3 residues: CASTQRGRDQPQHF. The DNA for the CDR3 is TGTGCCAGCACCCAAAGGGGACGGGATCAGCCCCAGCATTTT.

This clonotype has a count of ten or more. This chain connects TRBV5-6 to TRBJ1-4; D possibly corresponds to TRBD1 (5 bases). Germline-derived CDR1 and CDR2 are SGHDT and YYEEEE. The V and J ends lost 5 bases and 8 bases respectively, with 19 bases between them. The CDR3 is made up of 15 amino acids. CDR3 coding DNA: TGTGCCAGCAGTCGATTGGGACCCGTGAGGGAAAAACTGTTTTTT. Amino acid sequence: CASSRLGPVREKLFF. Combining the CDR3 with reference TRBV5-6 and TRBJ1-4 gives the whole variable domain DAGVTQSPTHLIKTRGQQVTLRCSPKSGHDTVSWYQQALGQGPQFIFQYYEEEERQRGNFPDRFSGHQFPNYSSELNVNALLLGDSALYLCASSRLGPVREKLFFGSGTQLSVL.

This clonotype was seen many times. The chain joins TRBV2 to TRBJ1-4; TRBD1 aligns across 11 bases. V lost 6 bases, J lost 1 base, and 1 base stayed unmatched. The CDR3 has 15 amino acids. The germline gives CDR1 SNHLY, CDR2 FYNNEI. Here the CDR3 DNA reads TGTGCCAGCAGGGGGACAGGGGGAACTAATGAAAAACTGTTTTTT. Residues: CASRGTGGTNEKLFF.

This clonotype occurred many times. This rearrangement joins TRBV20-1 to TRBJ2-7; D call uncertain. The V gene's germline CDR1 is DFQATT and CDR2 SNEGSKA (reference sequence). V lost 0 bases, J lost 3 bases, and 9 bases lay in between. The CDR3 consists of 13 residues. CDR3 residues: CSARDTRDYEQYF. The CDR3 coding sequence is TGCAGTGCTAGAGATACCAGAGACTACGAGCAGTACTTC.

This clonotype came up many times. The chain carries TRBV18 and TRBJ2-2, with D maybe TRBD2 (5 bases). There are 14 residues in the CDR3. Looked up from germline, CDR1 is KGHSH and CDR2 is LQKENI. Trimming shortened V by 4 bases and J by 3 bases, and 9 bases separated the two germline ends. The CDR3 protein is CASSQLGDTGELFF. The CDR3 bases are TGTGCCAGCTCACAACTCGGGGACACCGGGGAGCTGTTTTTT.

This clonotype was counted at least ten times. The chain links TRBV10-2 to TRBJ1-5; D is perhaps TRBD1 (6 bases). The length of the CDR3 is 13 residues. V dropped 7 bases and J dropped 2 bases, with 9 bases sitting between them. Per the germline V gene, CDR1 is WSHSY and CDR2 is SAAADI. The CDR3 sequence is CASNRDRNQPQHF. CDR3 DNA sequence: TGCGCCAGCAACAGGGATCGCAATCAGCCCCAGCATTTT.

At least ten counts were recorded for this clonotype. A single base separates this from a much larger clone, so it may be a read error. The DNA for the CDR3 is TGTGCCAGCAGGGGGGACAGCTTTAATGAAAAACTGTTTTTT. Its translation is CASRGDSFNEKLFF. The chain has TRBV27 and TRBJ1-4, with TRBD1 matching over 7 bases. The ends lost 6 bases at V and 4 bases at J; junction bases unmatched: 5. This CDR3 has 14 residues. Germline V CDR1 and CDR2: MNHEY, SMNVEV (reference sequence).

This clonotype was seen at least ten times. The gene calls are TRBV6-1 and TRBJ1-3; D is undetermined. V was pared by 6 bases and J by 2 bases, with 14 bases between. Germline CDR1 reads MNHNS; CDR2 reads SASEGT. The CDR3 runs to 15 residues. The CDR3 loop is CASRPPARAGNTIYF. The CDR3 DNA follows: TGTGCCAGCAGGCCACCCGCCCGGGCTGGAAACACCATATATTTT.

This clonotype came up many times. The J gene is TRBJ2-7, the V gene TRBV9, with D possibly matching TRBD1 (5 bases). V gave up 1 base and J gave up 5 bases, with 13 bases separating them. Germline V gives CDR1 SGDLS, CDR2 YYNGEE. CDR3 length equals 14 residues. The CDR3 loop is CASSVTGSKDEQYF. The CDR3 DNA follows: TGTGCCAGCAGCGTAACAGGTTCCAAGGACGAGCAGTACTTC.

This clonotype showed up many times. J is TRBJ2-3 and V is TRBV30; TRBD2 agrees at 8 bases. Germline CDR1 reads GTSNPN; CDR2 reads SVGIG (reference sequence). Trimming removed 5 bases from V and 4 bases from J; junction bases left unmatched: 11. The CDR3 contains 15 residues. The CDR3 region is CAWSLSGTAADTQYF. The CDR3 DNA reads as TGTGCCTGGTCCCTTAGCGGGACGGCAGCAGATACGCAGTATTTT.

This clonotype was detected ten times or more. V gene TRBV11-2 combines with J gene TRBJ2-7, with D possibly TRBD2 on 5 matching bases. Germline CDR1 and CDR2: SGHAT and FQNNGV. The CDR3 length is 14 residues. Trimming took off 5 bases at V and 7 bases at J, with 18 bases between the two ends. CDR3 DNA: TGTGCCAGCAGCACTAGTCCCGAACCGTCTGAGCAGTACTTC. This encodes CASSTSPEPSEQYF.

The chain is built from TRBV9 and TRBJ2-5; D might be TRBD2 (6 bases). Germline lookup yields CDR1 SGDLS and CDR2 YYNGEE. V dropped 0 bases and J dropped 2 bases, with 8 bases sitting between them. This CDR3 has 14 amino acids. The CDR3 sequence: CASSVGRAQETQYF. For the CDR3, the DNA is TGTGCCAGCAGCGTAGGGAGGGCTCAAGAGACCCAGTACTTC.

This clonotype appeared a few times. The chain joins TRBV29-1 to TRBJ2-7; TRBD1 is a possible D gene (6 bases). The CDR3 consists of 10 residues. V was trimmed by 6 bases and J by 3 bases, leaving 6 bases between them. From germline, CDR1 is SQVTM and CDR2 ANQGSEA. CDR3 amino acids: CSVRGYEQYF. CDR3 nucleotides: TGCAGCGTCAGGGGCTACGAGCAGTACTTC.

V and J are TRBV28 and TRBJ2-5; D remains unclear. Germline V lookup: CDR1 MDHEN, CDR2 SYDVKM. The CDR3 has 12 amino acids. V lost 10 bases, J lost 2 bases, and 11 bases lay in between. CDR3 residues: CATKELQETQYF. As DNA, the CDR3 is TGTGCCACCAAGGAGTTGCAAGAGACCCAGTACTTC. The variable domain in full, with the rest retrieved from reference TRBV28 and TRBJ2-5, is DVKVTQSSRYLVKRTGEKVFLECVQDMDHENMFWYRQDPGLGLRLIYFSYDVKMKEKGDIPEGYSVSREKKERFSLILESASTNQTSMYLCATKELQETQYFGPGTRLLVL.

This clonotype was seen at least ten times. The rearrangement links TRBV20-1 to TRBJ2-3; 11 nucleotides match TRBD1. V shed 3 bases, J shed 3 bases, and the junction held 14 bases outside the gene matches. This CDR3 has 18 amino acids. CDR1 DFQATT and CDR2 SNEGSKA come from the germline V gene (reference sequence). The CDR3 reads CSARDGTGGTLGTDTQYF. DNA for the CDR3: TGCAGTGCTAGGGACGGGACAGGGGGTACCCTAGGGACAGATACGCAGTATTTT.

The chain uses TRBV4-1 and TRBJ2-4; 7 positions match TRBD1. Trimming removed 0 bases from V and 0 bases from J; junction bases left unmatched: 11. This CDR3 has 19 amino acids. CDR1 and CDR2 from the germline V gene are MGHRA and YSYEKL. The chain's CDR3 is CASSQDGAADRSAKNIQYF. The CDR3 coding sequence is TGCGCCAGCAGCCAAGATGGGGCCGCGGACAGGTCAGCCAAAAACATTCAGTACTTC.

A few counts support this clonotype. The CDR3 end shows no conserved phenylalanine or tryptophan, and so a read error is likely. The chain has TRBV7-9 and TRBJ1-2; no clear D. CDR3 length equals 15 residues. Germline lookup yields CDR1 SEHNR and CDR2 FQNEAQ (reference sequence). V was pared by 4 bases and J by 1 base, with 13 bases between. CDR3 region: CASSSPAGVNYGYTS. DNA of the CDR3: TGTGCCAGCAGCTCACCTGCGGGAGTTAACTATGGCTACACCTCC.

In this sample, this clonotype turned up many times. V gene TRBV12-3 or TRBV12-4 combines with J gene TRBJ2-7; perhaps TRBD1 as D (5 bases). This CDR3 contains 13 residues. Between the trimmed V and J ends, which lost 5 bases and 3 bases, there was a span of 11 bases. CDR3: CASSPSRVYEQYF. CDR3 DNA: TGTGCCAGCAGTCCCTCCAGGGTCTACGAGCAGTACTTC.

This clonotype was detected many times. The V gene is TRBV27, the J gene TRBJ1-6, with no clear D. From germline, CDR1 is MNHEY and CDR2 SMNVEV (reference sequence). Trimming left V 2 bases short and J 8 bases short, with 10 bases between. CDR3 length: 14 amino acids. CDR3 sequence: CASSLREGDSPLHF. The CDR3 DNA sequence: TGTGCCAGCAGTTTAAGGGAAGGCGATTCACCCCTCCACTTT.

This clonotype was counted ten times or more. This chain links TRBV6-1 with TRBJ2-3; 7 positions agree with TRBD2. Germline assignment: CDR1 MNHNS and CDR2 SASEGT. The CDR3 is made up of 15 amino acids. Germline trimming cut 5 bases from V and 4 bases from J; bases unmatched to any gene: 9. DNA of the CDR3: TGTGCCAGCAGTTCCACCCCGCGGGGGTCAGATACGCAGTATTTT. Translated, it gives CASSSTPRGSDTQYF.

The DNA of the CDR3 is TGTGCCAGCAGCGGGGGTCCAAACCAGGGTCAGCCCCAGCATTTT. This encodes CASSGGPNQGQPQHF. This chain joins TRBV7-2 and TRBJ1-5; maybe TRBD1 (5 bases). The CDR3 has 15 residues. The germline V gene encodes CDR1 SGHTA and CDR2 FQGNSA. Trimming cost V 5 bases and J 6 bases, with 17 bases left between them. Supplemented by reference TRBV7-2 and TRBJ1-5, the full variable domain reads GAGVSQSPSNKVTEKGKDVELRCDPISGHTALYWYRQSLGQGLEFLIYFQGNSAPDKSGLPSDRFSAERTGGSVSTLTIQRTQQEDSAVYLCASSGGPNQGQPQHFGDGTRLSIL.